This entry is about one T cell receptor beta chain. This clone has a single count. Which antigen it targets is not known. Nothing much larger sits one base from this clone, and base qualities are not available. At study entry, adolescents were screened for latent tuberculosis infection by tuberculin skin test and QuantiFERON-TB GOLD In-Tube IGRA. Unsorted cryopreserved PBMC were immunosequenced, covering on average approximately 100,000 T cells per clinical donor. Eleven high schools in the Worcester region of the Western Cape, South Africa, served as enrollment sites for adolescents aged 12 to 18 years. Some 10 adolescents infected with M. tuberculosis and ten uninfected adolescents were chosen and matched for age and sex. For the adolescents, PBMC were isolated by density centrifugation from freshly drawn heparinized blood and then cryopreserved. These data belong to a study of T cells in tuberculosis (dated by TCRdb to between 2018 and 2020). For the wider study: To characterize T cells specific for the mycobacterial lipid antigen glucose monomycolate (GMM), the study used CD1B tetramers together with high-throughput TCR immunosequencing. IGRA-negative adolescents, IGRA-positive adolescents with latent tuberculosis and adults with active tuberculosis, about nine per group, were compared in a South African clinical cohort.

The immunoSEQ multiplex PCR assay was used to generate TCR libraries, with TCR-beta and/or TCR-alpha/delta assays applied to each sample. Amplified TCR libraries were sequenced on the Illumina high-throughput platform. The authors' pipeline ran thus. Clustering and dimensionality reduction relied on pairwise TCRdist distances among GMM-specific receptors from T cells that were either sorted ex vivo or expanded in vitro. Each clinical repertoire received a mean NN-distance score, defined as the average TCRdist to the nearest 10% of tetramer-positive reference sequences. To compute GEM TCR motif frequency, the fraction of unique TCRs matching known GEM sequences by V/J usage and CDR3 length was calculated. Linear discriminant analysis with leave-one-out cross-validation, implemented in scikit-learn, was used to classify active tuberculosis. This immuneACCESS table, as held by TCRdb, lists in-frame sequences with V and J called but not all clones. Of the missing ones, under half trace to an unresolved V gene in checked studies; the others have no known cause. V, J and clone size were drawn from that table, and D and trimming were deduced from the DNA. A total of about 20,000 clones appear in this sample, over 75% of them only once. The top ten constitute under 15% of the sample.

Overall results and qualifications from the work: The smaller NN-distances in active tuberculosis patients were driven in part by shorter CDR3-alpha lengths, while the difference seen for TCR-beta was not statistically significant. Active tuberculosis TCR-alpha repertoires showed smaller mean NN-distances to GMM-specific TCRs than IGRA-negative controls, suggesting clonal expansion of these TCRs. Which clinical samples got chosen depended on the availability of cryopreserved specimens, and the active tuberculosis cases were adults, whereas the controls were adolescents. A classifier using the diverse GMM-specific repertoire reached 87% accuracy (AUROC under 0.95), compared with about 63% accuracy using GEM motif frequencies.

The CDR3 spans 15 residues, from the cysteine through the phenylalanine. Only the CDR3 DNA is retained, 45 bases long and in frame from the first base. Sequences MNHEY (CDR1) and SVGAGI (CDR2) are obtained from the germline V gene. V and J are truncated by 2 bases and 8 bases respectively, leaving an intervening sequence of 18 bases. The receptor was isolated from a donor between 5 and 29 years old with latent tuberculosis or without tuberculosis infection. The sample comprised PBMCs. The chain uses TRBV6-5 and TRBJ1-2; TRBD1 could be the D gene, as 6 bases match. The CDR3 amino acid sequence is: CASSYRDNFPRGYTF. The DNA reads TGTGCCAGCAGTTACAGGGACAACTTCCCGAGGGGCTACACCTTC.